The text below deals with one T cell receptor beta chain. This entry is derived from a study of blood T cell repertoires in COVID-19. As for the study in general: The origin of the acute and convalescent COVID-19 samples was the United States, Italy and Spain. PBMCs, B-cell-depleted T cells, or T cells were the source of the cDNA or gDNA that made up the material.

Authors' methods: Reference gene primer amplification yielded estimated nucleated cell counts. Clones were read by immunoSEQ multiplex PCR, and TCRdb kept only the in-frame ones, dropping some. Clone size and the V and J calls come from that table; the DNA yielded D and trimming. This table has about 4,900 clones, around 90% appearing once. Trimming took 4 bases from V and 0 from J; bases not matched to a gene: 7. CDR1 and CDR2 from the germline V gene are SGHRS and YFSETQ. The CDR3 has 16 residues. What was sequenced was peripheral blood. The TCR was taken from a human donor in a cohort sampled during active COVID-19. The chain is built from TRBV5-1 and TRBJ1-3, with 7 bases identical to TRBD1. The DNA of the CDR3 is TGCGCCAGCAGCCGTCGGGACAGAAGCTCTGGAAACACCATATATTTT. Amino acids: CASSRRDRSSGNTIYF.